This T cell receptor (beta chain) was retrieved from a study of blood T cell repertoires in COVID-19. Study information: From the United States, Italy and Spain came samples of acute and convalescent COVID-19. T cells, B-cell-depleted T cells, or PBMCs supplied cDNA or gDNA.

Looked up from germline, CDR1 is MGHRA and CDR2 is YSYEKL. The CDR3 is 16 amino acids. J lost 2 bases, V lost 4 bases, and 11 bases had no gene match. The protocol was immunoSEQ multiplex PCR, while the TCRdb copy is restricted to in-frame clones and leaves out a portion. This table holds approximately 140,000 clones, roughly 78% found once. The sample consisted of peripheral blood. The sequence came from a man aged 55 to 70 with acute or convalescent COVID-19. This chain uses TRBV4-1 with TRBJ2-7, with 7 bases lining up with TRBD2. For the CDR3, the DNA is TGCGCCAGCAGCCCCCGAGGTGGGACTACCACCTACGAGCAGTACTTC. Residues: CASSPRGGTTTYEQYF.